This T cell receptor (beta chain) is drawn from a study of blood T cell repertoires in COVID-19. As for the study in general: There were acute and convalescent COVID-19 samples, and they came from the United States, Italy and Spain. The cDNA or gDNA used as material had been derived from T cells, B-cell-depleted T cells, or PBMCs.

Sequenced by immunoSEQ multiplex PCR; TCRdb stores in-frame clones only, minus some. In the table there are approximately 280,000 clones, 75% to 85% of which are singletons. This clone occurred once. The CDR3 sequence is 14 residues long. Trimming at V came to 7 bases and at J to 3 bases, leaving 5 bases not matched to a gene. Germline-derived CDR1 and CDR2 are MNHNS and SASEGT. Specimen: peripheral blood. The rearrangement links TRBV6-1 to TRBJ2-7; 11 bases agree with TRBD1. This clonotype was obtained from a man aged 50 to 60 with active or convalescent COVID-19. CDR3 sequence (DNA): TGTGCCAGCAACTCCGGGACAGGGGGCTACGAGCAGTACTTC. Translated: CASNSGTGGYEQYF.